The T cell receptor beta chain under discussion was sequenced for a study of molecular identifiers for immune sequencing clone quantification. TCRdb recomputed calls from the PCR reads with MiXCR, one row per CDR3 protein. The repertoire holds about 510,000 distinct CDR3 sequences, with less than 30% as singletons. The CDR3 totals 19 residues. Trimming removed 4 bases from V and 8 bases from J; junction bases left unmatched: 19. The germline V gene has CDR1 LGHNA and CDR2 YNFKEQ. Naive CD8 T cells were picked out by sorting for CD8+CD4-CCR7+CD45RA+. This receptor was obtained from a human donor in good health. Some libraries in this study had Jurkat cell RNA spiked in. Material for sequencing was naive CD8+ T cells from blood, with Jurkat cell RNA spiked in. Stated subset: FACS-sorted CD8+CD4-CCR7+CD45RA+ naive T cells. The gene calls are TRBV4-2 and TRBJ2-1; 11 bases map to TRBD2. In DNA, the CDR3 is TGTGCCAGCAGCCCAAGTTCCGGTATAGCGGGAGGGTTATATCATGAGCAGTTCTTC. As protein: CASSPSSGIAGGLYHEQFF.